This TCR beta chain is from a study of T cells in Graves' hyperthyroidism and ophthalmopathy. Study information: Peripheral blood was acquired at first diagnosis, ahead of any therapy whatsoever. Points from the study as a whole: Blood samples included most of the expanded thyroid clonotypes exceeding 0.001.

Amplification of TCR beta CDR3 regions used RNA as the template. A set of HTBI primers served as the primers for a first-round RT-PCR of the TCR CDR3. TCRdb reprocessed the multiplex PCR reads with MiXCR, giving one entry per CDR3 protein. The sample lists roughly 380,000 distinct CDR3 sequences, roughly 13% seen once, with less than 25% in the top ten. This clonotype appeared a few times. Its antigen remains unidentified. With V trimmed by 2 bases and J by 7 bases, 4 bases remained unmatched. CDR3 length: 15 residues. Germline-derived CDR1 and CDR2 are MNHNY and SVGAGI (reference sequence). Lactation, pregnancy, other autoimmune disease or uncontrolled infection led to exclusion of patients. At first hyperthyroidism diagnosis, before any ophthalmopathy symptoms, the blood sample was collected.

The origin of this receptor is a man aged 25-45 years with Graves' hyperthyroidism that later progressed to Graves' ophthalmopathy. V and J are TRBV6-6 and TRBJ2-1; 11 nucleotides line up with TRBD1. The specimen sequenced was blood. The CDR3 protein is CASSYRGTGGNEQFF. In DNA form, the CDR3 reads TGTGCCAGCAGTTACCGCGGGACAGGGGGGAATGAGCAGTTCTTC.